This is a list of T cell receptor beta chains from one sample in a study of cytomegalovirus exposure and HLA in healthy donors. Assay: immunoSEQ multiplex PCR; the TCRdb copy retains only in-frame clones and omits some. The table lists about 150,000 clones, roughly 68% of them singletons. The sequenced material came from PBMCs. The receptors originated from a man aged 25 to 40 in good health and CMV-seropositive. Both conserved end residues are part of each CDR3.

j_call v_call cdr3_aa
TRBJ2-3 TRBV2 CASKGAGGVSADTQYF
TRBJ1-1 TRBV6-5 CASRTVNTEAFF
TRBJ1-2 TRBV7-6 CASSYGTGITGYTF
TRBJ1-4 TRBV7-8 CASSSSRGGSDEKLFF
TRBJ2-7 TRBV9 CASSVGAQAEGTYEQYF
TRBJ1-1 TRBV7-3 CASSSTGRTEAFF
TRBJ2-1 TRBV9 CASSVGRSGMYNEQFF
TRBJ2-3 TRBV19 CASSKMAGGTDTQYF
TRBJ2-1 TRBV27 CASSLGRYNEQFF
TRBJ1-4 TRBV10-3 CAISESATGSSEKLFF
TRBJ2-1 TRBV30 CAWSAQSQEQFF
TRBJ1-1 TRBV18 CASSNDKNTEAFF
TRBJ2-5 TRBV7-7 CASSLGVAGVRETQYF
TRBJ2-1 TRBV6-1 CASSESGFF
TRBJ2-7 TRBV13 CASSLIGKREPTYEQYF
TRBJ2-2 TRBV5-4 CASSLFSGSGELFF
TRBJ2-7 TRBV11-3 CASSLGRQSEQYF